These 10 T cell receptor beta chains came from one sample sequenced in a study of control samples from healthy donors and cancer patients. Assay: immunoSEQ multiplex PCR; the TCRdb copy retains only in-frame clones and omits some. Among about 170,000 clones listed, roughly 88% were seen once. Sequenced input: blood. The receptors shown here come from a woman in her 30s in good health.

The CDR3 region has the DNA TGTGCCAGCAGCGAAGTCTGCTACGAGCAGTACGTC. Protein sequence: CASSEVCYEQYV. The V call is TRBV21-1, the J call TRBJ2-7; the D call TRBD2 from the table was never checked on the DNA. TRBV21-1 is listed as a pseudogene. The CDR3 is 12 residues long.

The chain couples TRBV5-6 to TRBJ2-7; D might be TRBD2 (5 bases). Trimming shortened V by 0 bases and J by 5 bases, and 9 bases separated the two germline ends. The CDR3 runs 13 residues. Germline values: CDR1 SGHDT, CDR2 YYEEEE. As DNA, the CDR3 is TGTGCCAGCAGCTTGGGGCTAGCAAACGAGCAGTACTTC. Amino acid sequence: CASSLGLANEQYF.

In its sample, this clone was seen once. The rearrangement links TRBV13 to TRBJ2-3, with D possibly TRBD2 on 6 matching bases. V was shortened by 8 bases and J by 3 bases, with 15 bases between the two germline ends. The CDR3 consists of 14 residues. The V gene's germline CDR1 is PRHDT and CDR2 FYEKMQ (reference sequence). The CDR3 protein is CASSEAGRTDTQYF. The CDR3 DNA is TGTGCCAGCTCGGAGGCGGGGAGAACAGATACGCAGTATTTT.

This chain links TRBV19 with TRBJ2-2; 8 bases fit TRBD1. CDR1 is LNHDA, CDR2 SQIVND, per germline (reference sequence). The CDR3 covers 16 residues. The V segment lost 7 bases and the J segment 0 bases; nucleotides outside the gene matches: 7. This CDR3 reads CASNKGTGSNTGELFF. CDR3 bases: TGTGCCAGTAACAAAGGGACAGGATCGAACACCGGGGAGCTGTTTTTT.

This clone was detected only a few times. The chain recombines TRBV18 with TRBJ2-1; D call uncertain. V dropped 1 base and J dropped 0 bases, with 7 bases sitting between them. Germline values: CDR1 KGHSH, CDR2 LQKENI. The CDR3 consists of 15 residues. The CDR3 loop is CASSPQLPSYNEQFF. CDR3 nucleotide sequence: TGTGCCAGCTCACCACAACTACCCTCCTACAATGAGCAGTTCTTC.

The rearrangement joins TRBV9 to TRBJ2-1; possibly TRBD2 for D (5 bases). Trimming left V 4 bases short and J 8 bases short, with 22 bases between. This CDR3 has 16 amino acids. Germline V gene sequence: CDR1 SGDLS, CDR2 YYNGEE. The CDR3 coding sequence is TGTGCCAGCAGCTCCCCAGGACTCGTTGGTGGGGATGAGCAGTTCTTC. Its protein is CASSSPGLVGGDEQFF. The variable domain in full, completed from reference TRBV9 and TRBJ2-1, reads DSGVTQTPKHLITATGQRVTLRCSPRSGDLSVYWYQQSLDQGLQFLIQYYNGEERAKGNILERFSAQQFPDLHSELNLSSLELGDSALYFCASSSPGLVGGDEQFFGPGTRLTVL.

The chain carries TRBV28 and TRBJ2-1; the match to TRBD1 covers 8 bases. This CDR3 has 14 amino acids. V dropped 8 bases and J dropped 5; count of bases not matched to a gene: 8. Germline loops: CDR1 MDHEN, CDR2 SYDVKM. The CDR3 protein is CASGGTGTNNEQFF. The CDR3 DNA is TGTGCCAGCGGGGGGACAGGAACAAACAATGAGCAGTTCTTC.

The gene calls are TRBV9 and TRBJ2-7, with D maybe TRBD2 (6 bases). This CDR3 region has 13 residues. Germline loops: CDR1 SGDLS, CDR2 YYNGEE. The V end lost 4 bases, the J end lost 5 bases, and 13 bases lay between the germline ends. Written as DNA, the CDR3 is TGTGCCAGCAGCAGAAGTTGGGGGGACGAGCAGTACTTC. Amino acid sequence: CASSRSWGDEQYF.

The gene calls are TRBV6-1 and TRBJ1-2, with TRBD1 identical over 8 bases. V lost 3 bases and J lost 7; bases outside the gene matches: 10. Germline CDR1 reads MNHNS; CDR2 reads SASEGT. CDR3 length: 15 amino acids. The CDR3 bases are TGTGCCAGCAGTGACGATTCCGGGACAGGCTTTGGCTACACCTTC. It codes for CASSDDSGTGFGYTF.

The chain links TRBV20-1 to TRBJ2-1; perhaps TRBD1 as D (6 bases). Per germline, CDR1 DFQATT and CDR2 SNEGSKA (reference sequence). The V end was cut by 3 bases, the J end by 3 bases, with 18 bases between. The CDR3 contains 16 residues. Written as DNA, the CDR3 is TGCAGTGCTAGTGAACTCCGGGACATCAACTACAATGAGCAGTTCTTC. Translation: CSASELRDINYNEQFF.